Listed below are T cell receptor beta chains from one sample, sequenced in a study of human T cells and chemical hapten exposure. One entry per CDR3 protein, called by TCRdb with MiXCR from the RACE reads. Among about 120,000 distinct CDR3 sequences, less than 15% were seen once, and the ten largest hold about 3%. Sequenced here: whole blood, sampled in connection with sensitization to the hapten diphenylcyclopropenone (DPC). These TCRs come from a young woman with alopecia areata. Some clones in this sample may be carry-over from other donors' samples. CDR3s include the opening cysteine and the closing phenylalanine or tryptophan. The size field is filled for only some rows; it gives once, few, many or a size class.

cdr3_aa: CASSQGQGSYNEQFF
v_call: TRBV11-2
j_call: TRBJ2-1
clone_size: few

cdr3_aa: CASSLDGGSPTDTQYF
v_call: TRBV11-3
j_call: TRBJ2-3
clone_size: -

cdr3_aa: CASSPEDLSYEQYF
v_call: TRBV7-8
j_call: TRBJ2-7
clone_size: -

cdr3_aa: CASSIAAGGSGANVLTF
v_call: TRBV19
j_call: TRBJ2-6
clone_size: -

cdr3_aa: CASRAGTGPYEQYF
v_call: TRBV6-2/TRBV6-3
j_call: TRBJ2-7
clone_size: once

cdr3_aa: CASRRTANTEAFF
v_call: TRBV2
j_call: TRBJ1-1
clone_size: many

cdr3_aa: CASSRTGGSYNSPLHF
v_call: TRBV6-5
j_call: TRBJ1-6
clone_size: many

cdr3_aa: CASSHGTGALGTEAFF
v_call: TRBV6-6
j_call: TRBJ1-1
clone_size: -

cdr3_aa: CASSQIATNEKLFF
v_call: TRBV27
j_call: TRBJ1-4
clone_size: -

cdr3_aa: CASSEAAPTETQYF
v_call: TRBV2
j_call: TRBJ2-5
clone_size: many

cdr3_aa: CSARTAGREAFF
v_call: TRBV20-1
j_call: TRBJ1-1
clone_size: many

cdr3_aa: CSARMQYGYTF
v_call: TRBV20-1
j_call: TRBJ1-2
clone_size: -

cdr3_aa: CASSTRAGAGEQFF
v_call: TRBV7-2
j_call: TRBJ2-1
clone_size: -

cdr3_aa: CASSQGIPPGNTQYF
v_call: TRBV3-1
j_call: TRBJ2-3
clone_size: few

cdr3_aa: CASSWRTGLNIQYF
v_call: TRBV5-6
j_call: TRBJ2-4
clone_size: few

cdr3_aa: CASSLRQSNEQFF
v_call: TRBV7-2
j_call: TRBJ2-1
clone_size: many

cdr3_aa: CASRPNSNQPQHF
v_call: TRBV28
j_call: TRBJ1-5
clone_size: -

cdr3_aa: CASSLAGTPSNYGYTF
v_call: TRBV18
j_call: TRBJ1-2
clone_size: -

cdr3_aa: CASSLPLGGGSYEQYF
v_call: TRBV10-2
j_call: TRBJ2-7
clone_size: many

cdr3_aa: CASSGGGAVTDTQYF
v_call: TRBV7-6
j_call: TRBJ2-3
clone_size: -

cdr3_aa: CASSPPVPGGSNYGYTF
v_call: TRBV18
j_call: TRBJ1-2
clone_size: many

cdr3_aa: CASSPPGTSGPYEQYF
v_call: TRBV3-1
j_call: TRBJ2-7
clone_size: -

cdr3_aa: CASSVWSTGELFF
v_call: TRBV2
j_call: TRBJ2-2
clone_size: -

cdr3_aa: CASSDMGQRYNSPLHF
v_call: TRBV3-1
j_call: TRBJ1-6
clone_size: once

cdr3_aa: CASSSGTTNTGELFF
v_call: TRBV25-1
j_call: TRBJ2-2
clone_size: many

cdr3_aa: CASSQRGRGLYQPQHF
v_call: TRBV6-2/TRBV6-3
j_call: TRBJ1-5
clone_size: many

cdr3_aa: CASSPRGQGSSYNSPLHF
v_call: TRBV5-4
j_call: TRBJ1-6
clone_size: -

cdr3_aa: CAWEGGLADTDTQYF
v_call: TRBV30
j_call: TRBJ2-3
clone_size: -

cdr3_aa: CASSLVGHTPDTQYF
v_call: TRBV12-3/TRBV12-4
j_call: TRBJ2-3
clone_size: -

cdr3_aa: CASSQDLGSGAYSYEQYF
v_call: TRBV4-1
j_call: TRBJ2-7
clone_size: few

cdr3_aa: CASSLEPGYQPQHF
v_call: TRBV7-2
j_call: TRBJ1-5
clone_size: few

cdr3_aa: CASSSRTHAIPSIPGANVLTF
v_call: TRBV12-3/TRBV12-4
j_call: TRBJ2-6
clone_size: -

cdr3_aa: CASSFQGSNQPQHF
v_call: TRBV6-1
j_call: TRBJ1-5
clone_size: many

cdr3_aa: CASWTGQQPQHF
v_call: TRBV6-2/TRBV6-3
j_call: TRBJ1-5
clone_size: many

cdr3_aa: CASSAGSWETQYF
v_call: TRBV7-7
j_call: TRBJ2-5
clone_size: few

cdr3_aa: CASRDWANEQFF
v_call: TRBV2
j_call: TRBJ2-1
clone_size: few

cdr3_aa: CASSPRGRLYEQYF
v_call: TRBV14
j_call: TRBJ2-7
clone_size: -

cdr3_aa: CASSYSPGITEAFF
v_call: TRBV6-2/TRBV6-3
j_call: TRBJ1-1
clone_size: -